This T cell receptor beta chain was sequenced for a study of vaccination and CD4 T cells after COVID-19. Study summary: Cells were stimulated with overlapping spike peptides from SARS-CoV-2, HCoV-NL63, HCoV-OC43 and HCoV-229E. In the control cultures, a CEFX pool, an HIV-1 Nef pool, or no peptide was supplied.

This clonotype was observed a few times. Its antigen is unidentified. The germline V gene encodes CDR1 KGHDR and CDR2 SFDVKD. The ends lost 5 bases at V and 8 bases at J; junction bases unmatched: 16. This CDR3 has 17 residues. Whole-study results and caveats: Convalescent patients displayed a median around 88% of reactive clones emerging only post-vaccination.

The Oncomine TCR Beta short-read assay was what sequenced the DNA obtained from cultured CD4+ T cells. Each CDR3 protein is one row after TCRdb ran MiXCR on the PCR reads. The sample includes 20,000 to 25,000 distinct CDR3 sequences, approximately 29% seen only once; the top ten take over 9.5%. As to time point: late sampling 161 to 241 days after vaccination in a few convalescent patients. Treatment in this sample: approximately 10-day PBMC culture with coronavirus spike peptide pools or control peptides (ViraFEST assay). Each of days 3 and 7 saw half the medium replaced by fresh IL-2 medium. The TCR comes from a human donor who had recovered from COVID-19. The material sequenced was CD4+ T cells from blood, cultured in vitro, taken about 7 months after SARS-CoV-2 vaccination. This rearrangement joins TRBV24-1 to TRBJ2-1; 8 positions match TRBD1. CDR3 DNA sequence: TGTGCCACCAGTGGGCCCCGGCTCAGGGGGCGCGACGATGAGCAGTTCTTC. This codes for CATSGPRLRGRDDEQFF.